This entry describes one TCR beta chain. Both 60 Vbeta primers and 13 Jbeta primers went into the PCR. Sequencing used immunoSEQ multiplex PCR; TCRdb keeps in-frame clones, though not all of them. The sample totals 45,000 to 55,000 clones. This CDR3 is built from 13 residues. V lost 6 bases, J lost 1 base, and 9 bases lay in between. Looked up from germline, CDR1 is MNHEY and CDR2 is SVGAGI. The data were taken from a study of cytomegalovirus exposure and HLA in healthy donors. On the study more broadly: Unique TCR beta sequences numbering around 110 million came from around 180 million T cells in an earlier analysis.

The clonotype was recovered from a man aged 35 to 55 in good health and CMV-seropositive. The chain recombines TRBV6-5 with TRBJ1-1; D is possibly TRBD1 (5 bases). The sequenced sample consisted of PBMCs. This CDR3 reads CASSVGANTEAFF. The CDR3 bases are TGTGCCAGCAGCGTAGGGGCGAACACTGAAGCTTTCTTT.